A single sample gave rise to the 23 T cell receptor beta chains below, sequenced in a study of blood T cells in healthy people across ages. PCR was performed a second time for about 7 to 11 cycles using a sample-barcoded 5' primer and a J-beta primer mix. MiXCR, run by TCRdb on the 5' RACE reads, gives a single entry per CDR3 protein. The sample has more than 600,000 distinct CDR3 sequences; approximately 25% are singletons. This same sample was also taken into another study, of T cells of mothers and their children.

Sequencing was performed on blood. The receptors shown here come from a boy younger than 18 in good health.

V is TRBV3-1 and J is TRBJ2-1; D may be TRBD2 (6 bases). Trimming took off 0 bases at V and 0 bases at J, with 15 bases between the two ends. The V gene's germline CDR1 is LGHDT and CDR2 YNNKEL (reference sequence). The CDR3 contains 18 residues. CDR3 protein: CASSQDSWDSSSYNEQFF. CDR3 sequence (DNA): TGTGCCAGCAGCCAAGATTCCTGGGACTCCAGCTCCTACAATGAGCAGTTCTTC.

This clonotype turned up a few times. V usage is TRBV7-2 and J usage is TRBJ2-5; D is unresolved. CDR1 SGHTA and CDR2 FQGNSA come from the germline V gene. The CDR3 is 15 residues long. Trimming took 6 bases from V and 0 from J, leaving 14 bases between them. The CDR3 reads CASRGDRMYQETQYF. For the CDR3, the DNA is TGTGCCAGCAGAGGAGACCGAATGTACCAAGAGACCCAGTACTTC.

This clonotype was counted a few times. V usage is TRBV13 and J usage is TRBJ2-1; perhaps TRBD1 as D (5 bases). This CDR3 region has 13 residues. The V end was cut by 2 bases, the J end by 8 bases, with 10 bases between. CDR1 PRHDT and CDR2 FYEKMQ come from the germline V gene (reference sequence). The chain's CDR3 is CASSLQGLHEQFF. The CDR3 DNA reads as TGTGCCAGCAGCTTACAGGGTCTCCATGAGCAGTTCTTC.

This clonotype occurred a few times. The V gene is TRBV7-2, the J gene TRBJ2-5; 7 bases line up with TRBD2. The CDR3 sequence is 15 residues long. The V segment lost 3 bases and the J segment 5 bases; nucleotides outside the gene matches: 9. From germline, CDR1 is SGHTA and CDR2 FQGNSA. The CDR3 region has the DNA TGTGCCAGCAGCTTTCCCCAGCGGGGTTGGGAGACCCAGTACTTC. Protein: CASSFPQRGWETQYF.

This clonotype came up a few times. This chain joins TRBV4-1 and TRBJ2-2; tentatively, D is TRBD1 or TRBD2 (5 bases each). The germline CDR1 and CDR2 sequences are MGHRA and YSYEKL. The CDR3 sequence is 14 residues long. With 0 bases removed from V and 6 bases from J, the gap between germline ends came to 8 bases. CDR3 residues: CASSQDRDAGELFF. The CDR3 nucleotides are TGCGCCAGCAGCCAAGATCGGGACGCCGGGGAGCTGTTTTTT.

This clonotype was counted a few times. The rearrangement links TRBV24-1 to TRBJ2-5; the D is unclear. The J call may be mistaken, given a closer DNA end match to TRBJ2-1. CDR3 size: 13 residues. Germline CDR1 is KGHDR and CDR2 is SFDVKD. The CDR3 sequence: CATSDLLPNEQFF. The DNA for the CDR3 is TGTGCCACCAGTGATTTGCTTCCCAATGAGCAGTTCTTC.

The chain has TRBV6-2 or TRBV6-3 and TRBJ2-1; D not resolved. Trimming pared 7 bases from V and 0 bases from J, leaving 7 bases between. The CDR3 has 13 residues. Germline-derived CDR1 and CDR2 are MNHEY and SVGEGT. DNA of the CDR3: TGTGCCAGCAAGGCTAGCTCCTACAATGAGCAGTTCTTC. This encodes CASKASSYNEQFF.

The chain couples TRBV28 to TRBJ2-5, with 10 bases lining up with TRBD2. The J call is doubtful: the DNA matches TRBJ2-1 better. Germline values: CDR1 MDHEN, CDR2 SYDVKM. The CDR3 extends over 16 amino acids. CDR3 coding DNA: TGTGCCAGCAGTCCTATAGCGGGAGGATACTACAATGAGCAGTTCTTC. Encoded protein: CASSPIAGGYYNEQFF.

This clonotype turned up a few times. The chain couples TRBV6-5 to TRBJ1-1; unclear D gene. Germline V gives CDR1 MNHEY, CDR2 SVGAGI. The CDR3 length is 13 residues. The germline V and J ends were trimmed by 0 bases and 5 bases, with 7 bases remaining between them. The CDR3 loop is CASSYSSRTEAFF. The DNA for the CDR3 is TGTGCCAGCAGTTACTCGAGTCGGACTGAAGCTTTCTTT.

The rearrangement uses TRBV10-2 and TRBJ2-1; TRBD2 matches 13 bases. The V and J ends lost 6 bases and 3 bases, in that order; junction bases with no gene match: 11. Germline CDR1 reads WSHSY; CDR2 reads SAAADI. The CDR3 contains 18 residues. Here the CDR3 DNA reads TGCGCCAGCAGGGACCCCGGACTAGCGGGAGTTATCTACAATGAGCAGTTCTTC. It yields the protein CASRDPGLAGVIYNEQFF.

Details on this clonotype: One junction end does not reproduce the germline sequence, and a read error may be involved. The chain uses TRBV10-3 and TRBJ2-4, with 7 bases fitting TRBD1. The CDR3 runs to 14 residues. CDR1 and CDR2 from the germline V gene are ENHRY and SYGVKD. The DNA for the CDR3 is TGTGCCATCAGCAAAGACAGGGAAGGTAACATCCAGTACTTC. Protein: CAISKDREGNIQYF.

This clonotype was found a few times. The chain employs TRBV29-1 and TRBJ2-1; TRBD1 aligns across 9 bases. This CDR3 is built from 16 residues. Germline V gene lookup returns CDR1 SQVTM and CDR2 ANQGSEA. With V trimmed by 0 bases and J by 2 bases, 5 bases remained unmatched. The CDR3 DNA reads TGCAGCGTTGAAGAAACAGGGGGCCGTACCTACAATGAGCAGTTCTTC. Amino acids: CSVEETGGRTYNEQFF.

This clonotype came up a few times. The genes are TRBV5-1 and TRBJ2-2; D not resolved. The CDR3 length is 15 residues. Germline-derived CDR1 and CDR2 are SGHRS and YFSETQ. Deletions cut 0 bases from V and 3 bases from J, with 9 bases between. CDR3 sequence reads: CASSLEGSDTGELFF. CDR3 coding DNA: TGCGCCAGCAGCTTGGAGGGTTCGGACACCGGGGAGCTGTTTTTT.

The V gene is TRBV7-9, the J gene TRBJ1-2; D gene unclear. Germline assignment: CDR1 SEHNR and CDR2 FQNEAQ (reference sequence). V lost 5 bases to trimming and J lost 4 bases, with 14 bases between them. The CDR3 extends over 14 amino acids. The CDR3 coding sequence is TGTGCCAGCAGCCCCAGTATAGAAAGCTATGGCTACACCTTC. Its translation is CASSPSIESYGYTF.

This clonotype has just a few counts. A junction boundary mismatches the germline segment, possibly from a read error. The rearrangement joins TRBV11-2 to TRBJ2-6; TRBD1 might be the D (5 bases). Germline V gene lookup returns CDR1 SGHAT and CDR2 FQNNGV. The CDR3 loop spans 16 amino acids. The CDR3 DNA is TGTGCCAGCAGCTTGGGCACATTTTCTGGGGCCAACGTTCTGACTTTC. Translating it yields CASSLGTFSGANVLTF.

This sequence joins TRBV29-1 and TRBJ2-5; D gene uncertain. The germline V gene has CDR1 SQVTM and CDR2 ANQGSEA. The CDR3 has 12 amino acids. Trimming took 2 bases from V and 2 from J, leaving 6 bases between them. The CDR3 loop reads CSVERSQETQYF. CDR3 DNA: TGCAGCGTTGAAAGGTCACAAGAGACCCAGTACTTC.

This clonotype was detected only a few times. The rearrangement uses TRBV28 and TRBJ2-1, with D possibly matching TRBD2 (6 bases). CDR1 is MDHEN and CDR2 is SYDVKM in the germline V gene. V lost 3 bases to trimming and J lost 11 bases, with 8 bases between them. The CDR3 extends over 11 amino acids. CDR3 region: CASSFGLKQFF. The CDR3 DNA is TGTGCCAGCAGTTTCGGACTAAAGCAGTTCTTC.

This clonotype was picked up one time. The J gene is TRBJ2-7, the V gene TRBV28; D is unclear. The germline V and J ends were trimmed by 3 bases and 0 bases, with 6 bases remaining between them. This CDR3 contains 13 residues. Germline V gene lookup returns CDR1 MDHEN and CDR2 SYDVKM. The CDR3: CASSFVNSYEQYF. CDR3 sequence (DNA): TGTGCCAGCAGTTTCGTTAACTCCTACGAGCAGTACTTC.

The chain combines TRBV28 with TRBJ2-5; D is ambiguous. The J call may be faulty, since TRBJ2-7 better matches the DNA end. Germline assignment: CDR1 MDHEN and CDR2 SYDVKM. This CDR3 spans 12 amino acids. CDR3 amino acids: CASSNSSYEQYF. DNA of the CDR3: TGTGCCAGCAGTAACAGTTCCTACGAGCAGTACTTC.

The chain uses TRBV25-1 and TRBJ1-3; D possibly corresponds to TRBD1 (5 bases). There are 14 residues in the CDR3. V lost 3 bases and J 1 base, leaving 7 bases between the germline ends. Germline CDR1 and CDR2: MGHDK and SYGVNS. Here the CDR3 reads CASSEGVSGNTIYF. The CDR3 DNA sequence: TGTGCCAGCAGTGAGGGGGTGTCTGGAAACACCATATATTTT.

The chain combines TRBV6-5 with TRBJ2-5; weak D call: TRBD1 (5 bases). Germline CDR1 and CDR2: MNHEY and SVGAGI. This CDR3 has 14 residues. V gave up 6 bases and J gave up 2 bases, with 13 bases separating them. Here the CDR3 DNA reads TGTGCCAGCAGATCAGGCAGGGCACAAGAGACCCAGTACTTC. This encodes CASRSGRAQETQYF.

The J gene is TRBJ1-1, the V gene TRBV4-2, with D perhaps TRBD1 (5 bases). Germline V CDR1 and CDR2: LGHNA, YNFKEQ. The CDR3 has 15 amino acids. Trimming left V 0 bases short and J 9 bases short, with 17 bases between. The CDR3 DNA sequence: TGTGCCAGCAGCCAAGACCTTGGTTCAGGGCGTCAAGCTTTCTTT. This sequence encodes CASSQDLGSGRQAFF.

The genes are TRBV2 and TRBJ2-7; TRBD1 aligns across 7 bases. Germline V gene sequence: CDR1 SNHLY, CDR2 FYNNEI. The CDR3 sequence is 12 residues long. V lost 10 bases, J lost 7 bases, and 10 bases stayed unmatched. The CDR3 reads CATIGTDREQYF. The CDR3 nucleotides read TGTGCCACCATCGGGACAGACCGGGAGCAGTACTTC.